Shown below are 18 T cell receptor beta chains from a single sample sequenced in a study of T-cell reconstitution after alpha-beta-depleted transplantation in children. Unique molecular identifiers were used in preparing the TCRbeta library. TCRdb analysed the PCR reads with MiXCR anew, one entry per CDR3 protein. The sample lists more than 45,000 distinct CDR3 sequences, around 50% occurring once. The input for sequencing was peripheral blood, taken before TCRalphabeta/CD19-depleted stem cell transplant. Receptors were obtained from a boy under two years old with SCID, due to receive a stem cell transplant.

V usage is TRBV10-1 and J usage is TRBJ2-2, with 8 positions matching TRBD2. The germline V gene encodes CDR1 WNHNN and CDR2 SYGVQD (reference sequence). The V and J ends lost 3 bases and 0 bases, in that order; junction bases with no gene match: 12. This CDR3 spans 19 amino acids. The CDR3 region has the DNA TGCGCCAGCAGTGATAGGAGCGGGGGCGACCCATCGAACACCGGGGAGCTGTTTTTT. Its protein product is CASSDRSGGDPSNTGELFF.

This chain uses TRBV6-1 with TRBJ2-5, with no clear D. This CDR3 comprises 15 residues. CDR1 is MNHNS, CDR2 SASEGT, per germline. V was trimmed by 3 bases and J by 2 bases, leaving 13 bases between them. CDR3 nucleotide sequence: TGTGCCAGCAGTGACAACGGACGGCGTCAAGAGACCCAGTACTTC. As protein: CASSDNGRRQETQYF.

The chain combines TRBV20-1 with TRBJ2-3; TRBD2 agrees at 12 bases. This CDR3 is 15 amino acids long. V shed 4 bases, J shed 5 bases, and the junction held 7 bases outside the gene matches. Germline assignment: CDR1 DFQATT and CDR2 SNEGSKA (reference sequence). The CDR3 DNA reads TGCAGTGCTACGAGTGGACTAGCGGGGAGAGATACGCAGTATTTT. Its protein product is CSATSGLAGRDTQYF.

The chain carries TRBV4-1 and TRBJ2-1; 14 positions agree with TRBD2. Germline V gene data show CDR1 as MGHRA and CDR2 as YSYEKL. The length of the CDR3 is 14 residues. V was pared by 3 bases and J by 8 bases, with 0 bases of the junction left unmatched. The CDR3 loop reads CASSQGLAGDEQFF. CDR3 nucleotides: TGCGCCAGCAGCCAGGGACTAGCGGGGGATGAGCAGTTCTTC.

The gene calls are TRBV15 and TRBJ2-7; D remains ambiguous. The CDR3 has 15 amino acids. The V end was cut by 3 bases, the J end by 3 bases, with 15 bases between. Germline V CDR1 and CDR2: LNHNV, YYDKDF (reference sequence). CDR3 loop: CATSRDVISGYEQYF. The CDR3 DNA reads TGTGCCACCAGCAGGGACGTTATTTCAGGCTACGAGCAGTACTTC.

The V call is TRBV6-5, the J call TRBJ1-5, with D perhaps TRBD1 (6 bases). Germline CDR1 and CDR2: MNHEY and SVGAGI. V shed 0 bases and J shed 1 base, with 16 bases lying between them. The CDR3 sequence is 18 residues long. The chain's CDR3 is CASSYSRGGGYSNQPQHF. CDR3 bases: TGTGCCAGCAGTTACTCGAGGGGGGGCGGTTACAGCAATCAGCCCCAGCATTTT.

In DNA, the CDR3 is TGTGCCAGCAGTTTCCTTCAGGGCGGCGGGGAGCTGTTTTTT. Encoded protein: CASSFLQGGGELFF. V is TRBV6-2 or TRBV6-3 and J is TRBJ2-2, with D tentatively TRBD1 (5 bases). The CDR3 covers 14 residues. In germline, CDR1 is MNHEY, CDR2 SVGEGT. V lost 4 bases to trimming and J lost 7 bases, with 13 bases between them.

This chain connects TRBV20-1 to TRBJ1-2, with D hard to call. There are 12 residues in the CDR3. CDR1 and CDR2 (germline): DFQATT, SNEGSKA (reference sequence). V lost 1 base to trimming and J lost 8 bases, with 11 bases between them. In nucleotides, the CDR3 is TGCAGTGCTAGAGGGGCCAATTACGGCTACACCTTC. This encodes CSARGANYGYTF.

The gene calls are TRBV4-3 and TRBJ1-1; no reliable D call. The V gene lost 2 bases and the J gene lost 3 bases, with 7 bases spanning the gap. The V gene's germline CDR1 is LGHNA and CDR2 YSLEER. The CDR3 runs 13 residues. CDR3 nucleotides: TGCGCCAGCAGCCAACGCCGGGACACTGAAGCTTTCTTT. Its translation: CASSQRRDTEAFF.

This rearrangement joins TRBV5-4 to TRBJ2-5; D is perhaps TRBD1 or TRBD2 (5 bases each). Germline loops: CDR1 SGHNT, CDR2 YYREEE (reference sequence). Trimming left V 4 bases short and J 1 base short, with 11 bases between. This CDR3 comprises 14 residues. CDR3 residues: CASSEAGAQETQYF. The CDR3 DNA reads as TGTGCCAGCAGCGAGGCCGGGGCCCAAGAGACCCAGTACTTC.

This chain uses TRBV12-3 or TRBV12-4 with TRBJ2-5; a possible D gene is TRBD1 (5 bases). V was clipped by 1 base and J by 5 bases, with 11 bases between them. CDR3 length equals 14 residues. CDR3 protein: CASSLVGPRETQYF. The CDR3 region has the DNA TGTGCCAGCAGTTTAGTGGGGCCCAGGGAGACCCAGTACTTC.

This clonotype was detected once. The CDR3 nucleotides are TGCGCCAGCAGCCAAGAAGGGAAGGGGTTCTCTGGAAACACCATATATTTT. Protein: CASSQEGKGFSGNTIYF. This chain connects TRBV4-3 to TRBJ1-3, with a possible D match to TRBD1 (5 bases). The germline gives CDR1 LGHNA, CDR2 YSLEER. Trimming left V 0 bases short and J 0 bases short, with 12 bases between. This CDR3 is 17 amino acids long.

This clonotype came up a few times. V is TRBV20-1 and J is TRBJ2-5, with D possibly being TRBD1 (6 bases). The V gene lost 1 base and the J gene lost 2 bases, with 11 bases spanning the gap. The CDR3 has 14 amino acids. Germline V gene data show CDR1 as DFQATT and CDR2 as SNEGSKA (reference sequence). The DNA of the CDR3 is TGCAGTGCTAGAGTTGGGACATTGCAAGAGACCCAGTACTTC. Translating it yields CSARVGTLQETQYF.

As regards this clonotype: A read error may account for a junction end that differs from germline. CDR3: CSVEAHGQDYGQYF. The CDR3 bases are TGCAGCGTTGAAGCTCATGGACAGGACTACGGGCAGTACTTC. The chain carries TRBV29-1 and TRBJ2-7, with a weak D call TRBD1 (7 bases). There are 14 residues in the CDR3. Germline V CDR1 and CDR2: SQVTM, ANQGSEA.

This chain uses TRBV6-6 with TRBJ1-5; a weak D match, TRBD1 (6 bases). Trimming shortened V by 8 bases and J by 7 bases, and 15 bases separated the two germline ends. Germline V gives CDR1 MNHNY, CDR2 SVGAGI (reference sequence). The CDR3 contains 13 residues. The CDR3 loop reads CASSVAGDQPQHF. The CDR3 DNA reads as TGTGCCAGCTCCGTAGCAGGGGACCAGCCCCAGCATTTT.

This clonotype was recorded at least ten times. This chain links TRBV7-2 with TRBJ1-4; D not resolved. Per the germline V gene, CDR1 is SGHTA and CDR2 is FQGNSA. This CDR3 is built from 14 residues. V lost 1 base, J lost 6 bases, and 9 bases lay in between. The CDR3 DNA follows: TGTGCCAGCAGCTTAGAACCCCCCGATGAAAAACTGTTTTTT. Protein sequence: CASSLEPPDEKLFF.

This clonotype turned up a few times. V gene TRBV5-1 combines with J gene TRBJ2-1, with 10 bases matching TRBD2. Germline loops: CDR1 SGHRS, CDR2 YFSETQ. The CDR3 totals 15 residues. J lost 6 bases, V lost 2 bases, and 5 bases had no gene match. CDR3 DNA: TGCGCCAGCAGCTTACCGAGCGGGGGGGCCAATGAGCAGTTCTTC. Translating gives CASSLPSGGANEQFF.

V is TRBV15 and J is TRBJ1-1; D unresolved. Germline-derived CDR1 and CDR2 are LNHNV and YYDKDF (reference sequence). This CDR3 region has 13 residues. The V end lost 4 bases, the J end lost 10 bases, and 16 bases lay between the germline ends. CDR3 sequence (DNA): TGTGCCACCAGCACGGGCCCTGGGGAAGTAGCTTTCTTT. Its protein product is CATSTGPGEVAFF. The full variable domain, completed using reference TRBV15 and TRBJ1-1, is DAMVIQNPRYQVTQFGKPVTLSCSQTLNHNVMYWYQQKSSQAPKLLFHYYDKDFNNEADTPDNFQSRRPNTSFCFLDIRSPGLGDTAMYLCATSTGPGEVAFFGQGTRLTVV.